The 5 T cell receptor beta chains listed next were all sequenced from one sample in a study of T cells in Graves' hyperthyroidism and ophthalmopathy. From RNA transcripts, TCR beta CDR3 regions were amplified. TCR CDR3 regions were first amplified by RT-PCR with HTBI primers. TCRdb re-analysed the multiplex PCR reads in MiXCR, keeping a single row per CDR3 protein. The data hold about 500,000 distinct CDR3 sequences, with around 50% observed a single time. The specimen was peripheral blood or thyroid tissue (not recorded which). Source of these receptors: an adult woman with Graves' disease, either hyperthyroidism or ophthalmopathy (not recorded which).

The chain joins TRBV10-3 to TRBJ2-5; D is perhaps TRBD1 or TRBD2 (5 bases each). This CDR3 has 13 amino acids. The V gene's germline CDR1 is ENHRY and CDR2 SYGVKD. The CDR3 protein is CARVGDDRETQYF. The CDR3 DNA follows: TGTGCTAGAGTAGGGGACGACCGGGAGACCCAGTACTTC.

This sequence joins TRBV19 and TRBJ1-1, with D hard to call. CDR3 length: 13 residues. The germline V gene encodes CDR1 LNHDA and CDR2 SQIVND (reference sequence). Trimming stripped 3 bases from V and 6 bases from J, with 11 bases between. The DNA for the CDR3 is TGTGCCAGTAGTATCCTCCGGGAACCTGAAGCTTTCTTT. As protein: CASSILREPEAFF.

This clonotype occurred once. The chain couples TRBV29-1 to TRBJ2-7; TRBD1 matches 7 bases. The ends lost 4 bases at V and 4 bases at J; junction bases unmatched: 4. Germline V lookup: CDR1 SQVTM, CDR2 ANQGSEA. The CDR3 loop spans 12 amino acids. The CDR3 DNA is TGCAGCGTTGTAGGGGACAGATACGAGCAGTACTTC. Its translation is CSVVGDRYEQYF.

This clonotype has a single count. The CDR3 DNA is TGTGCCACCAGCAGAGACGGACCTAGCGGCACCTCCTACGAGACCCAGTACTTC. Translated: CATSRDGPSGTSYETQYF. The chain carries TRBV15 and TRBJ2-5, with 7 bases identical to TRBD2. The CDR3 contains 18 residues. Germline CDR1 is LNHNV and CDR2 is YYDKDF (reference sequence). The J segment lost 5 bases and the V segment lost 0 bases, leaving 15 bases of the junction unmatched.

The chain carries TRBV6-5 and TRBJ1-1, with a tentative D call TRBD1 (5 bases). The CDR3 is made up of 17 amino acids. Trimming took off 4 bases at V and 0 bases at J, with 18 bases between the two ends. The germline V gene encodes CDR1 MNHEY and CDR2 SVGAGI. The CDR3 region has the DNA TGTGCCAGCAGTTGGGGACTCAACCTCCTCTTGAACACTGAAGCTTTCTTT. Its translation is CASSWGLNLLLNTEAFF.